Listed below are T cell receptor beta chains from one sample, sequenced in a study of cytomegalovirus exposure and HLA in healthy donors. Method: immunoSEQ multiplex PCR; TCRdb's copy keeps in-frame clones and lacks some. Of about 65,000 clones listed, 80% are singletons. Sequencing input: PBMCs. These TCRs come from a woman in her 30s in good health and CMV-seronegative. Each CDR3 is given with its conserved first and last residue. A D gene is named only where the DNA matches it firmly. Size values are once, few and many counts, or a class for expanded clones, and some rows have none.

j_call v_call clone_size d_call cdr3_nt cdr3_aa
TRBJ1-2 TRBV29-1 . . TGCAGCGAGCGCTACGGATTGACAGGCTCTGGCTACACCTTC CSERYGLTGSGYTF
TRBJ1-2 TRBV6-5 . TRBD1 TGTGCCAGCAGTTACTCGAAGGGGGCAGATGGCTACACCTTC CASSYSKGADGYTF
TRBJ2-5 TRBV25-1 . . TGTGCCAGCAGTGAAATTAGGGGGTACGAGACCCAGTACTTC CASSEIRGYETQYF
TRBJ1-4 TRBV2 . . TGTGCCAGCAGTCGCTCAGGGGCACGGGAAAAACTGTTTTTT CASSRSGAREKLFF
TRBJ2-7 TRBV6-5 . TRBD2 TGTGCCAGCAGCCTAACTAGCGGATACGAGCAGTACTTC CASSLTSGYEQYF
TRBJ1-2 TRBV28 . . TGTGCCAGCAGTTTACCCGGGCAGGGCTATGGCTACACCTTC CASSLPGQGYGYTF
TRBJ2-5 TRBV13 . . TGTGCCAGCAGCTCCGGACGGGGGGAGACCCAGTACTTC CASSSGRGETQYF
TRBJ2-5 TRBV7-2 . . TGTGCCAGCAGCTTAGACCGGGGAAAAGAGACCCAGTACTTC CASSLDRGKETQYF
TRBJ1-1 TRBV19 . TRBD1 TGTGCCAGTAGTATAGCCCCTGGACAGGGAGCTTTCTTT CASSIAPGQGAFF
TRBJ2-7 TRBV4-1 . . TGCGCCAGCAGCCACAGGACGGGGACCTACGAGCAGTACTTC CASSHRTGTYEQYF
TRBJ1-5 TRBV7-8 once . TGTGCCAGCAAGATGCGCGGACAGTATAGCAATCAGCCCCAGCATTTT CASKMRGQYSNQPQHF